The text below deals with one TCR beta chain. A much larger clone differs by one base, so this may be a read error. CDR1 is SEHNR, CDR2 FQNEAQ, per germline (reference sequence). The CDR3 spans 14 residues. The data were obtained in a study of T cells in Graves' hyperthyroidism and ophthalmopathy. Study-wide background: At the time of initial diagnosis and before any treatment, peripheral blood was collected.

Patients were excluded because of uncontrolled infection, other autoimmune disease, pregnancy or lactation. Thyroid ultrasound and orbital computed tomography, with clinical symptoms and serum thyroxine and TRAb, informed diagnoses. Template material for amplifying TCR beta CDR3 regions consisted of RNA transcripts. Initially, a first-round RT-PCR of the TCR CDR3 employed the HTBI primer set. A single record per CDR3 protein comes from TCRdb applying MiXCR to the multiplex PCR reads. The sample shows roughly 560,000 distinct CDR3 sequences, about 14% of them seen only once. The chain couples TRBV7-9 to TRBJ2-5, with a weak D call TRBD2 (6 bases). This clonotype was obtained from a woman aged 35 to 49 with Graves' ophthalmopathy. The sample comprised blood. The CDR3: CVSSRTGLMETQYF. CDR3 bases: TGTGTCAGCAGCCGGACGGGACTCATGGAGACCCAGTACTTC.